A selection of T cell receptor beta chains follows, all from one sample in a study of metastatic and nonmetastatic thyroid tumors. TCRdb reanalyzed the PCR reads with MiXCR. The table has about 39,000 clones, about a sixth seen once. The specimen was blood. All receptors derive from a female donor with papillary thyroid cancer or a benign thyroid nodule (not recorded which). Some clones in this sample may be carry-over from other donors' samples. The CDR3 runs from the conserved cysteine through the conserved F or W. A D gene is named only where the DNA matches it firmly. Not every row has a clone size; where given, it reads once, few, many or a size class.

abundance	v_gene	j_gene	d_gene	CDR3aa	CDR3nt
many	TRBV2	TRBJ1-5	TRBD1	CASMGQERLFSNQPQHF	TGTGCCAGCATGGGACAGGAGCGCTTATTTAGCAATCAGCCCCAGCATTTT
many	TRBV28	TRBJ2-5	NA	CATSPGGKEETQYF	TGTGCCACCAGCCCCGGGGGCAAGGAAGAGACCCAGTACTTC
once	TRBV19	TRBJ2-7	NA	CASIIRAGGLTYEQYF	TGTGCCAGTATTATACGGGCAGGTGGACTTACCTACGAGCAGTACTTC
NA	TRBV5-1	TRBJ2-1	TRBD2	CASSLGGTSGYNEQFF	TGCGCCAGCAGCTTGGGGGGGACTAGCGGCTACAATGAGCAGTTCTTC
few	TRBV28	TRBJ2-7	NA	CASSLGGFSYEQYF	TGTGCCAGCAGTCTGGGTGGGTTCTCCTACGAGCAGTACTTC
medium-sized	TRBV6-6	TRBJ1-3	TRBD1	CASSYRQGSTIYF	TGTGCCAGCAGTTACCGACAGGGTAGCACCATATATTTT
few	TRBV28	TRBJ2-1	TRBD2	CASPPVLAGDNEQFF	TGTGCCAGCCCGCCGGTACTAGCGGGAGACAATGAGCAGTTCTTC
NA	TRBV6-5	TRBJ2-7	NA	CASSYTRWADEQYF	TGTGCCAGCAGTTACACACGGTGGGCGGACGAGCAGTACTTC
once	TRBV9	TRBJ2-2	NA	CASSVDVDGGEPFF	TGTGCCAGCAGCGTAGACGTTGACGGAGGGGAGCCGTTTTTT
many	TRBV7-9	TRBJ2-1	NA	CASSPSAGIGNEQFF	TGTGCCAGCAGCCCCAGTGCGGGGATAGGAAATGAGCAGTTCTTC
many	TRBV27	TRBJ1-2	NA	CASSSTGLGGYTF	TGTGCCAGCAGTTCGACGGGTCTCGGTGGCTACACCTTC
medium-sized	TRBV6-1	TRBJ1-5	TRBD1	CASGLGGGQPQHF	TGTGCCAGCGGATTAGGGGGCGGACAGCCCCAGCATTTT
many	TRBV19	TRBJ1-1	NA	CASRINEAGNTEAFF	TGTGCCAGTAGGATAAACGAGGCGGGGAACACTGAAGCTTTCTTT
once	TRBV5-1	TRBJ1-1	NA	CASSLMAGKLNTEAFF	TGCGCCAGCAGCTTGATGGCAGGGAAGCTGAACACTGAAGCTTTCTTT
many	TRBV27	TRBJ1-1	NA	CASSPAGATEAFF	TGTGCCAGCAGTCCGGCAGGGGCCACTGAAGCTTTCTTT
many	TRBV28	TRBJ1-1	NA	CATDVGGMDTEAFF	TGTGCCACCGATGTGGGGGGGATGGACACTGAAGCTTTCTTT
many	TRBV6-1	TRBJ2-1	TRBD1	CASRLGQGGADEQFF	TGTGCCAGCAGACTGGGACAGGGCGGGGCGGATGAGCAGTTCTTC
many	TRBV14	TRBJ2-7	TRBD1	CASSLGQGPYEQYF	TGTGCCAGCAGCCTGGGACAGGGGCCCTACGAGCAGTACTTC
many	TRBV7-3	TRBJ2-1	TRBD2	CASSPSSSGGYEQFF	TGTGCCAGCAGCCCATCTTCTAGCGGGGGCTATGAGCAGTTCTTC
many	TRBV9	TRBJ2-3	NA	CASSGSTDTQYF	TGTGCCAGCAGCGGTTCCACAGATACGCAGTATTTT
few	TRBV6-6	TRBJ2-5	NA	CASSYSYSVETQYF	TGTGCCAGCAGTTACTCCTACAGTGTAGAGACCCAGTACTTC
NA	TRBV6-1	TRBJ1-5	NA	CASSDMSGSNQPQHF	TGTGCCAGCAGTGACATGTCCGGTAGCAATCAGCCCCAGCATTTT
many	TRBV6-5	TRBJ2-2	NA	CASSYYQTSSGELFF	TGTGCCAGCAGTTACTACCAGACTAGTTCCGGGGAGCTGTTTTTT
NA	TRBV4-1	TRBJ1-5	NA	CASSLRHSNQPQHF	TGCGCCAGCAGTCTTCGGCATAGCAATCAGCCCCAGCATTTT
many	TRBV5-1	TRBJ2-5	TRBD2	CASSPPGGLRETQYF	TGCGCCAGCAGCCCCCCGGGGGGGTTGCGGGAGACCCAGTACTTC
NA	TRBV20-1	TRBJ2-7	NA	CSAPAKDVYEKYF	TGCAGTGCCCCGGCCAAGGACGTCTACGAGAAGTACTTC
many	TRBV5-4	TRBJ2-1	NA	CASSLDLGGDEQFF	TGTGCCAGCAGCTTGGACTTGGGAGGCGATGAGCAGTTCTTC
medium-sized	TRBV2	TRBJ1-1	NA	CATRDGLMNTEAFF	TGTGCCACCCGGGACGGTCTCATGAACACTGAAGCTTTCTTT
NA	TRBV7-8	TRBJ1-5	TRBD1	CASSSQGARTGQPQHF	TGTGCCAGCAGCTCGCAGGGGGCCCGAACGGGCCAGCCCCAGCATTTT
few	TRBV6-5	TRBJ1-5	NA	CAISYSDGSGPQHF	TGTGCCATCAGTTACTCGGACGGGTCCGGTCCCCAGCATTTT
NA	TRBV2	TRBJ2-3	TRBD2	CASSYASGTSGSSPADTQYF	TGTGCCAGCAGTTACGCTTCCGGGACTAGCGGGAGTTCCCCCGCAGATACCCAGTATTTT
many	TRBV20-1	TRBJ2-7	NA	CSARASSNYEQYF	TGCAGTGCTAGGGCCAGTTCCAACTACGAGCAGTACTTC
many	TRBV7-8	TRBJ2-2	NA	CASRTGNTGELFF	TGTGCCAGCAGGACAGGGAACACCGGGGAGCTGTTTTTT
many	TRBV27	TRBJ1-1	TRBD1	CASRTGYTEAFF	TGTGCCAGCAGGACAGGGTATACTGAAGCTTTCTTT
NA	TRBV4-1	TRBJ2-7	NA	CASSYAGTSYEQYF	TGCGCCAGCAGCTACGCTGGGACATCTTACGAGCAGTACTTC
NA	TRBV28	TRBJ2-5	TRBD1	CASSSPGTEETQYF	TGTGCCAGCAGCTCCCCCGGGACAGAAGAGACCCAGTACTTC
many	TRBV28	TRBJ1-3	TRBD1	CASSTGGDTIYF	TGTGCCAGCAGTACAGGGGGAGACACCATATATTTT
many	TRBV29-1	TRBJ1-2	NA	CSVERDNYGYTF	TGCAGCGTTGAACGAGACAACTATGGCTACACCTTC
many	TRBV15	TRBJ1-2	NA	CATSRDRGSGANYGYTF	TGTGCCACCAGCAGAGATCGGGGGAGTGGTGCTAACTATGGCTACACCTTC